This T cell receptor beta chain was captured by sequencing in a study of shared clonotypes between healthy human individuals. This clone was recorded once. The method was immunoSEQ multiplex PCR; TCRdb's version includes in-frame clones alone and lacks a portion of them. The data hold 2 million to 2.5 million clones, with just over 90% observed a single time. In germline, CDR1 is SGHRS, CDR2 YFSETQ. The trim removed 0 bases at V and 8 bases at J, leaving 11 bases unmatched. The CDR3 is 18 residues long. The chain couples TRBV5-1 to TRBJ1-4, with 12 positions matching TRBD1. Sequenced sample: naive CD4+ T cells from PBMCs. The sample's subset: CD45RA+ positively selected. This TCR derives from a man aged 18 to 30 in good health. Some clones in this sample may be carry-over from other donors' samples. The CDR3 here is CASSLAGTGGALREKLFF. The DNA for the CDR3 is TGCGCCAGCAGCTTGGCCGGGACAGGGGGCGCGCTTCGGGAAAAACTGTTTTTT.